These 8 T cell receptor beta chains were all obtained from the same sample, sequenced in a study of naive CD8 T cells in extremely preterm neonates. Samples were taken at extremely preterm deliveries at about 22-27 weeks of gestation. Their antigens remain unidentified. Sequencing was performed with immunoSEQ multiplex PCR; in TCRdb, only in-frame clones are kept and a portion is missing. This repertoire shows 25,000 or so clones, around 89% found once; its top ten account for about 0.85%. Regarding the study as a whole: Preterm infants showed shorter CDR3s, fewer N additions and less trimming than older groups.

Material: naive CD8+ T cells from cord blood. These receptors were collected from a boy who was born preterm.

CDR3: CASSRLQGQNTEAFF. DNA for the CDR3: TGTGCCAGCAGCCGCCTACAGGGGCAAAACACTGAAGCTTTCTTT. The rearrangement uses TRBV9 and TRBJ1-1; 7 nucleotides align to TRBD1. The CDR3 runs to 15 residues. The V gene's germline CDR1 is SGDLS and CDR2 YYNGEE. V was pared by 4 bases and J by 2 bases, with 8 bases of the junction left unmatched.

This clone was picked up a small number of times. This same CDR3 is encoded by further DNA sequences in the sample. CDR3 nucleotide sequence: TGCGCCAGCAGCTTGGGTTACGAGCAGTACTTC. Its translation: CASSLGYEQYF. V gene TRBV5-1 combines with J gene TRBJ2-7; D is ambiguous. V was clipped by 0 bases and J by 4 bases, with 2 bases between them. CDR3 length: 11 amino acids. The germline V gene has CDR1 SGHRS and CDR2 YFSETQ.

The chain carries TRBV30 and TRBJ1-2, with a possible D match to TRBD1 (5 bases). The V end lost 8 bases, the J end lost 4 bases, and 8 bases lay between the germline ends. The CDR3 has 10 amino acids. Germline assignment: CDR1 GTSNPN and CDR2 SVGIG (reference sequence). CDR3 coding DNA: TGTGCCGCCGACAGCTATGGCTACACCTTC. This sequence encodes CAADSYGYTF.

DNA of the CDR3: TGTGCCAGCAGCCCTCGCTCCTACGAGCAGTACTTC. This codes for CASSPRSYEQYF. The chain combines TRBV14 with TRBJ2-7; no definite D call. The CDR3 runs 12 residues. Per germline, CDR1 SGHDN and CDR2 FVKESK. V was trimmed by 4 bases and J by 0 bases, leaving 4 bases between them.

V usage is TRBV12-5 and J usage is TRBJ1-1; TRBD1 aligns across 7 bases. The CDR3 totals 14 residues. Germline loops: CDR1 LGHNT, CDR2 FRNRAP. Unmatched junction bases numbered 3, after V lost 5 bases and J lost 0 bases. The CDR3 nucleotides read TGTGCTAGTGGTGTGGGACAGTTGAACACTGAAGCTTTCTTT. This codes for CASGVGQLNTEAFF.

The rearrangement links TRBV27 to TRBJ2-2; a possible D gene is TRBD2 (6 bases). This CDR3 contains 13 residues. V was pared by 6 bases and J by 2 bases, with 7 bases between. Germline V gene data show CDR1 as MNHEY and CDR2 as SMNVEV (reference sequence). Here the CDR3 reads CASRGGNTGELFF. DNA for the CDR3: TGTGCCAGCAGGGGAGGTAACACCGGGGAGCTGTTTTTT.

The chain combines TRBV21-1 with TRBJ2-5; TRBD1 is taken as the D call from the table, unchecked against the DNA. TRBV21-1 is tagged as a pseudogene. This CDR3 comprises 11 residues. In DNA, the CDR3 is TGTGCCAGCAGCAACAGGGAGACCCAGTACTTC. Translated: CASSNRETQYF.

J is TRBJ2-7 and V is TRBV9, with no clear D. The CDR3 covers 11 residues. V gave up 4 bases and J gave up 4 bases, with 6 bases separating them. Germline V CDR1 and CDR2: SGDLS, YYNGEE. CDR3 nucleotides: TGTGCCAGCAGCCCACTATACGAGCAGTACTTC. Amino acid sequence: CASSPLYEQYF.